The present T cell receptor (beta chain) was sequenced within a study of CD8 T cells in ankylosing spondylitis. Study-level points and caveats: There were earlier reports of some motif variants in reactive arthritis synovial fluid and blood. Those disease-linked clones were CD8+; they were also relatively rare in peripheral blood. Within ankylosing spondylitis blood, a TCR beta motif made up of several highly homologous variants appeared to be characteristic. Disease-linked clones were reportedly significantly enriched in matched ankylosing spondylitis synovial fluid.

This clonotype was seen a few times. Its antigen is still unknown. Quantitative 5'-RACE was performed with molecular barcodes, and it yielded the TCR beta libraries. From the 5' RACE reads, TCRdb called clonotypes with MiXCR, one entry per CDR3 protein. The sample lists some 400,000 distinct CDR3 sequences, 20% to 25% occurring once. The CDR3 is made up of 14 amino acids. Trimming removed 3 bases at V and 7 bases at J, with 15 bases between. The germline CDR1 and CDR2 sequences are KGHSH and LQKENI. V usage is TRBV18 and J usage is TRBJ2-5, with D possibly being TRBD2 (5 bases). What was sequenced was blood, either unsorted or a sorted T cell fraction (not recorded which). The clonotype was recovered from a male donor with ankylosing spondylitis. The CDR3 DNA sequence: TGTGCCAGCTCACCGGACTCCCTGGGCAGGACCCAGTACTTC. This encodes CASSPDSLGRTQYF.